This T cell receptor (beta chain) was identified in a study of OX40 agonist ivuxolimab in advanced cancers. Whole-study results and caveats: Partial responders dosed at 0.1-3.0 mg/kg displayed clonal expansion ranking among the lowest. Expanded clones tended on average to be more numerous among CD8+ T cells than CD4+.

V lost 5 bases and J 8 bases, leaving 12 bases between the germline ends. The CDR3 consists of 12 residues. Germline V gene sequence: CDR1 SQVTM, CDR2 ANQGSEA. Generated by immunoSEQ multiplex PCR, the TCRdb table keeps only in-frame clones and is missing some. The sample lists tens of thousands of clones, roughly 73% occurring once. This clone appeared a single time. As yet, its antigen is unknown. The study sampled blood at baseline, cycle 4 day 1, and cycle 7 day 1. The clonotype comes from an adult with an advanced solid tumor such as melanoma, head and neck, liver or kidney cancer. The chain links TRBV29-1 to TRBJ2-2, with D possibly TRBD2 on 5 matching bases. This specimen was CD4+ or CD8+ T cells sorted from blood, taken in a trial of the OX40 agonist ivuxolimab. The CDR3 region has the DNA TGCAGCGTTAGGGAACCGGGAGGGGAGCTGTTTTTT. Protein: CSVREPGGELFF.